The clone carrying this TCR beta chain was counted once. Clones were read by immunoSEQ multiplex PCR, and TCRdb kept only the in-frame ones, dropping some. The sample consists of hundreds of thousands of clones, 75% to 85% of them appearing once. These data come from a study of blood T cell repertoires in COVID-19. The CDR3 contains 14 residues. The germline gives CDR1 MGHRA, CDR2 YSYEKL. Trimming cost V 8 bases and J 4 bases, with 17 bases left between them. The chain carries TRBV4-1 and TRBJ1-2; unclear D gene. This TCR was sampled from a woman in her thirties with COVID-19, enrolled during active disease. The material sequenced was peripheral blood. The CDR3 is CASGRRVFGYGYTF. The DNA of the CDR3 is TGCGCCAGCGGTCGGAGGGTTTTCGGCTATGGCTACACCTTC.